This entry describes one TCR beta chain. These data are taken from a study of technical replicates of blood from a handful of donors. The repertoire was sequenced with immunoSEQ multiplex PCR; TCRdb's copy has only in-frame clones and lacks some. Among roughly 73,000 clones listed, 90% to 95% were seen once. Germline loops: CDR1 SGHRS, CDR2 YFSETQ. Trimming removed 3 bases from V and 1 base from J; junction bases left unmatched: 7. The CDR3 loop spans 16 amino acids. Sequencing was carried out using T cells isolated from PBMCs. The receptor was isolated from a human donor in good health. The chain links TRBV5-1 to TRBJ2-1, with TRBD2 matching over 7 bases. The CDR3 nucleotides are TGCGCCAGCAGCTCCTTAGGTAGCGGGTCCTACAATGAGCAGTTCTTC. This encodes CASSSLGSGSYNEQFF.